Presented here are 25 T cell receptor beta chains from one specimen sequenced in a study of CD8 T cells in Susac syndrome. RNA in amounts of roughly 0.5 to 1 ug was reverse transcribed with random hexamers. TCRdb independently ran MiXCR on the immunoSEQ multiplex PCR reads; one entry per CDR3 protein. In the table there are roughly 140,000 distinct CDR3 sequences, 85% to 95% of which are singletons. What was sequenced was CD4+ T cells from PBMCs. The receptors shown here come from a human donor with Susac syndrome.

This rearrangement joins TRBV25-1 to TRBJ1-2; D is ambiguous. The CDR3 extends over 14 amino acids. The germline V gene encodes CDR1 MGHDK and CDR2 SYGVNS. The V gene lost 1 base and the J gene lost 8 bases, with 14 bases spanning the gap. The CDR3 DNA reads TGTGCCAGCAGTGAATTGGGCAGCATTAGGGGCTACACCTTC. Protein: CASSELGSIRGYTF.

This clonotype was observed once. V is TRBV7-2 and J is TRBJ2-5; no reliable D call. Trimming cost V 5 bases and J 2 bases, with 12 bases left between them. Germline V lookup: CDR1 SGHTA, CDR2 FQGNSA. CDR3 length: 14 residues. The CDR3 is CASSVDIGQETQYF. CDR3 DNA sequence: TGTGCCAGCAGCGTCGACATCGGGCAAGAGACCCAGTACTTC.

This chain uses TRBV14 with TRBJ2-7; TRBD1 might be the D (5 bases). The CDR3 has 15 residues. Germline-derived CDR1 and CDR2 are SGHDN and FVKESK. Deletions cut 1 base from V and 3 bases from J, with 13 bases between. This CDR3 reads CASSQARDRHYEQYF. The CDR3 DNA sequence: TGTGCCAGCAGCCAAGCACGAGACAGACACTACGAGCAGTACTTC.

In DNA, the CDR3 is TGTGCCAGCGTGTCCTCGGGAGATACGCAGTATTTT. It encodes CASVSSGDTQYF. The chain has TRBV25-1 and TRBJ2-3, with D uncertain. Germline V gives CDR1 MGHDK, CDR2 SYGVNS. V lost 8 bases to trimming and J lost 5 bases, with 11 bases between them. This CDR3 comprises 12 residues.

The gene calls are TRBV6-2 or TRBV6-3 and TRBJ2-1, with 8 bases matching TRBD2. Trimming removed 5 bases from V and 9 bases from J; junction bases left unmatched: 9. This CDR3 has 14 amino acids. Germline V gene sequence: CDR1 MNHEY, CDR2 SVGEGT. Here the CDR3 reads CASSPSGLVGEQFF. The CDR3 DNA is TGTGCCAGCAGTCCCTCGGGACTAGTAGGTGAGCAGTTCTTC.

The chain employs TRBV6-5 and TRBJ2-1; the D call may be TRBD1 or TRBD2 (5 bases each). The CDR3 loop spans 18 amino acids. Trimming stripped 2 bases from V and 5 bases from J, with 22 bases between. Germline loops: CDR1 MNHEY, CDR2 SVGAGI. CDR3 in DNA: TGTGCCAGCAGTTACACAACTCCCCCGAGGGGCGATCACAATGAGCAGTTCTTC. Translating it yields CASSYTTPPRGDHNEQFF.

The J gene is TRBJ2-1, the V gene TRBV6-6; unclear D gene. In germline, CDR1 is MNHNY, CDR2 SVGAGI (reference sequence). Trimming shortened V by 5 bases and J by 8 bases, and 7 bases separated the two germline ends. The CDR3 extends over 11 amino acids. The DNA of the CDR3 is TGTGCCAGCAGTGCAATGGATGAGCAGTTCTTC. Its protein product is CASSAMDEQFF.

V is TRBV20-1 and J is TRBJ1-5; D may be TRBD1 (5 bases). In germline, CDR1 is DFQATT, CDR2 SNEGSKA (reference sequence). This CDR3 is 14 amino acids long. V lost 5 bases, J lost 8 bases, and 19 bases lay in between. Written as DNA, the CDR3 is TGCAGTGCTGGGGATCCTTGGGACCAAGAGCCCCAGCATTTT. Translated, it gives CSAGDPWDQEPQHF.

This chain joins TRBV20-1 and TRBJ1-1; D is undetermined. The CDR3 contains 12 residues. The V end lost 5 bases, the J end lost 2 bases, and 9 bases lay between the germline ends. Germline V gene data show CDR1 as DFQATT and CDR2 as SNEGSKA (reference sequence). In DNA, the CDR3 is TGCAGTGCTTCCTTGGGAAACACTGAAGCTTTCTTT. It yields the protein CSASLGNTEAFF.

The gene calls are TRBV2 and TRBJ2-3, with D perhaps matching TRBD1 (5 bases). The CDR3 covers 14 residues. Trimming cost V 1 base and J 6 bases, with 11 bases left between them. Germline loops: CDR1 SNHLY, CDR2 FYNNEI. The CDR3 DNA reads TGTGCCAGCAGTGAAGATGGGGCAATGGATACGCAGTATTTT. This gives the protein CASSEDGAMDTQYF.

The chain has TRBV9 and TRBJ2-1; no definite D call. From germline, CDR1 is SGDLS and CDR2 YYNGEE. With 0 bases removed from V and 8 bases from J, the gap between germline ends came to 15 bases. CDR3 size: 15 residues. The CDR3 nucleotides read TGTGCCAGCAGCGTAGAGGCTACTGGTCGGCATGAGCAGTTCTTC. Its protein product is CASSVEATGRHEQFF.

The rearrangement joins TRBV20-1 to TRBJ2-3, with 8 bases identical to TRBD2. The CDR3 loop spans 15 amino acids. Trimming cost V 6 bases and J 6 bases; bases outside gene matches: 14. In germline, CDR1 is DFQATT, CDR2 SNEGSKA (reference sequence). The CDR3 DNA sequence: TGCAGTGCGATAAACACGGGGGGGCTAGGGGATACGCAGTATTTT. As protein: CSAINTGGLGDTQYF.

This sequence joins TRBV5-4 and TRBJ2-3; D may correspond to TRBD1 or TRBD2 (5 bases each). The CDR3 consists of 13 residues. V was shortened by 4 bases and J by 4 bases, with 10 bases between the two germline ends. The V gene's germline CDR1 is SGHNT and CDR2 YYREEE (reference sequence). CDR3: CASSRDVADTQYF. The CDR3 bases are TGTGCCAGCAGCAGGGACGTTGCAGATACGCAGTATTTT.

The chain has TRBV20-1 and TRBJ2-7; D not resolved. Germline V gene lookup returns CDR1 DFQATT and CDR2 SNEGSKA (reference sequence). V was clipped by 3 bases and J by 5 bases, with 11 bases between them. The CDR3 covers 12 residues. The CDR3 reads CSARPHSDEQYF. CDR3 nucleotides: TGCAGTGCTAGGCCTCACTCGGACGAGCAGTACTTC.

The chain uses TRBV20-1 and TRBJ1-5, with TRBD1 matching over 9 bases. Germline V gene data show CDR1 as DFQATT and CDR2 as SNEGSKA (reference sequence). The CDR3 is made up of 13 amino acids. V lost 3 bases, J lost 7 bases, and 4 bases stayed unmatched. The CDR3 is CSASGTGKQPQHF. As DNA, the CDR3 is TGCAGTGCTAGTGGGACAGGGAAACAGCCCCAGCATTTT.

The CDR3, as DNA: TGTGCCAGCAGCGGAATCAGGAAAAACATTCAGTACTTC. This translates into CASSGIRKNIQYF. This chain connects TRBV9 to TRBJ2-4, with D unclear. Germline CDR1 reads SGDLS; CDR2 reads YYNGEE. Between the trimmed V and J ends, which lost 3 bases and 4 bases, there was a span of 8 bases. The CDR3 consists of 13 residues.

The chain links TRBV20-1 to TRBJ1-5, with 7 bases identical to TRBD1. CDR3 size: 14 residues. Germline CDR1 reads DFQATT; CDR2 reads SNEGSKA (reference sequence). The trim removed 5 bases at V and 6 bases at J, leaving 10 bases unmatched. The CDR3: CSALRDREGQPQHF. CDR3 sequence (DNA): TGCAGTGCTCTTCGAGACAGGGAGGGTCAGCCCCAGCATTTT.

The chain has TRBV7-2 and TRBJ2-7; TRBD2 aligns across 11 bases. The V gene end was trimmed by 6 bases and the J gene end by 4 bases; junction bases not matched to a gene: 14. CDR3 length equals 17 residues. Germline-derived CDR1 and CDR2 are SGHTA and FQGNSA. CDR3 DNA: TGTGCCAGCAGTTACGCCTCGGGACTAGCGGACCTTTACGAGCAGTACTTC. Its protein is CASSYASGLADLYEQYF.

This clonotype showed up just a few times. The chain links TRBV27 to TRBJ2-5; 8 bases match TRBD1. This CDR3 has 14 residues. Trimming at V came to 5 bases and at J to 1 base, leaving 3 bases not matched to a gene. Looked up from germline, CDR1 is MNHEY and CDR2 is SMNVEV (reference sequence). The CDR3 DNA is TGTGCCAGCAGTCCCGGGACAGGCCAAGAGACCCAGTACTTC. Encoded protein: CASSPGTGQETQYF.

The J gene is TRBJ1-1, the V gene TRBV12-3 or TRBV12-4, with D perhaps TRBD1 (6 bases). Trimming removed 7 bases at V and 2 bases at J, with 11 bases between. The CDR3 covers 13 residues. The CDR3 sequence: CASTRTANTEAFF. CDR3 DNA: TGTGCCAGCACCCGGACAGCCAACACTGAAGCTTTCTTT.

The gene calls are TRBV5-6 and TRBJ1-3; no firm D call. V dropped 2 bases and J dropped 4 bases, with 13 bases sitting between them. Per the germline V gene, CDR1 is SGHDT and CDR2 is YYEEEE. This CDR3 has 15 amino acids. The CDR3 sequence: CASSFTEGVGNTIYF. In DNA, the CDR3 is TGTGCCAGCAGCTTTACGGAGGGTGTCGGAAACACCATATATTTT. Looking up the rest from reference TRBV5-6 and TRBJ1-3 gives the full variable domain: DAGVTQSPTHLIKTRGQQVTLRCSPKSGHDTVSWYQQALGQGPQFIFQYYEEEERQRGNFPDRFSGHQFPNYSSELNVNALLLGDSALYLCASSFTEGVGNTIYFGEGSWLTVV.

This rearrangement joins TRBV10-2 to TRBJ2-3; 7 nucleotides line up with TRBD2. The CDR3 totals 15 residues. The germline gives CDR1 WSHSY, CDR2 SAAADI. V lost 7 bases to trimming and J lost 2 bases; unmatched junction nucleotides: 9. In DNA, the CDR3 is TGCGCCAGCACCTCGCAGCGGGGAGCCACAGATACGCAGTATTTT. This sequence encodes CASTSQRGATDTQYF.

The chain is built from TRBV10-3 and TRBJ2-3, with D uncertain. The CDR3 consists of 14 residues. V lost 3 bases and J 1 base, leaving 8 bases between the germline ends. Germline values: CDR1 ENHRY, CDR2 SYGVKD. The CDR3 sequence is CAISDPGRTDTQYF. DNA of the CDR3: TGTGCCATCAGTGATCCAGGACGCACAGATACGCAGTATTTT.

The chain has TRBV12-3 or TRBV12-4 and TRBJ2-6; D gene unclear. The CDR3 runs 15 residues. Trimming took 4 bases from V and 3 from J, leaving 10 bases between them. CDR3 bases: TGTGCCAGCAGTTCCCCAGGCCGTGGGGCCAACGTCCTGACTTTC. Its translation is CASSSPGRGANVLTF.

The chain has TRBV27 and TRBJ1-2; maybe TRBD1 (6 bases). The CDR3 length is 12 residues. Germline V lookup: CDR1 MNHEY, CDR2 SMNVEV (reference sequence). Trimming removed 5 bases at V and 7 bases at J, with 11 bases between. In DNA, the CDR3 is TGTGCCAGCAGTAGAGGGGGGGCTGGCTACACCTTC. This encodes CASSRGGAGYTF.